This T cell receptor beta chain was recovered during a study of blood T cell repertoires in COVID-19. On the study more broadly: The study drew acute and convalescent COVID-19 samples from the United States, Italy and Spain. PBMCs, B-cell-depleted T cells, or T cells were the source of the cDNA or gDNA that made up the material.

The repertoire was sequenced with immunoSEQ multiplex PCR; TCRdb's copy has only in-frame clones and lacks some. Of 150,000 to 170,000 clones listed, about 90% are singletons. This receptor was identified in a man in his fifties with acute or convalescent COVID-19. The sequenced sample consisted of peripheral blood.

The CDR3 region has the DNA TGTGCCAGCAGCCAAAGGGGTACCTACGAGCAGTACTTC. It specifies CASSQRGTYEQYF. V and J are TRBV3-1 (or the pseudogene TRBV3-2) and TRBJ2-7; D might be TRBD1 (5 bases). The V end was cut by 2 bases, the J end by 2 bases, with 7 bases between. The germline V gene encodes CDR1 LGHDT and CDR2 YNNKEL (reference sequence). CDR3 length: 13 amino acids.